This is a list of T cell receptor beta chains from one sample in a study of Ad26.COV2.S vaccination and SARS-CoV-2 variants. Generated by immunoSEQ multiplex PCR, the TCRdb table keeps only in-frame clones and is missing some. Of about 350,000 clones in the sample, 70% to 90% were seen once. The material was peripheral blood, obtained in a trial of Ad26.COV2.S vaccine versus placebo. These receptors were taken from a person aged 18-60 years who received the Ad26.COV2.S COVID-19 vaccine or a placebo. The CDR3 runs from the conserved cysteine through the conserved F or W. The D gene is left open where the match is weak. Clone size is shown for a subset of rows, as once, few, many or a class of expanded clone.

TRBJ2-7,TRBD2,.,TRBV20-1,CSASTSGGASTGEQYF,TGCAGTGCTAGTACTAGCGGGGGGGCCTCGACGGGCGAGCAGTACTTC
TRBJ2-7,.,.,TRBV5-4,CASSPGHMYEQYF,TGTGCCAGCAGCCCGGGACATATGTACGAGCAGTACTTC
TRBJ1-5,TRBD1,.,TRBV28,CASSSGTGVAPNQPQHF,TGTGCCAGCAGCTCCGGGACAGGGGTCGCCCCAAATCAGCCCCAGCATTTT
TRBJ2-3,.,once,TRBV7-2,CASVETGFIDTQYF,TGTGCCAGCGTCGAAACGGGGTTCATAGATACGCAGTATTTT
TRBJ2-3,.,.,TRBV5-1,CASSLGSDTQYF,TGCGCCAGCAGCTTGGGGTCAGATACGCAGTATTTT
TRBJ1-5,.,.,TRBV27,CASSPRLQNGLSSYSNQPQHF,TGTGCCAGCAGCCCCCGGTTACAAAATGGACTTAGTTCCTATAGCAATCAGCCCCAGCATTTT
TRBJ1-5,.,.,TRBV2,CASLRDGGFGPQHF,TGTGCCAGCTTGAGGGACGGGGGGTTTGGGCCCCAGCATTTT
TRBJ2-1,.,.,TRBV6-1,CASSEATRNEQFF,TGTGCCAGCAGTGAAGCTACAAGGAATGAGCAGTTCTTC
TRBJ1-1,.,.,TRBV2,CASSSTPGSTEAFF,TGTGCCAGCAGTTCGACACCAGGGAGCACTGAAGCTTTCTTT
TRBJ2-3,.,once,TRBV30,CAWNDVGATDTQYF,TGTGCCTGGAATGACGTGGGAGCCACAGATACGCAGTATTTT
TRBJ2-1,.,.,TRBV24-1,CATSGKGILNEQFF,TGTGCCACCAGTGGGAAGGGTATTCTCAATGAGCAGTTCTTC
TRBJ2-3,.,.,TRBV10-1,CASSDGGTDTQYF,TGCGCCAGCAGTGATGGGGGCACAGATACGCAGTATTTT
TRBJ2-1,TRBD2,.,TRBV2,CASRDGLAGVRQFF,TGTGCCAGCAGAGACGGACTAGCGGGAGTAAGGCAGTTCTTC
TRBJ2-2,TRBD1,.,TRBV10-1,CASSKTKGQGTGELFF,TGCGCCAGCAGTAAAACCAAGGGACAGGGTACCGGGGAGCTGTTTTTT
TRBJ2-7,TRBD1,.,TRBV7-9,CASSRLQGAENEQYF,TGTGCCAGCAGCAGACTTCAGGGGGCAGAAAACGAGCAGTACTTC
TRBJ1-6,.,.,TRBV11-2,CASSQEGQALHF,TGTGCCAGCAGCCAAGAAGGGCAGGCCCTCCACTTT
TRBJ1-1,.,.,TRBV2,CASTTDMNTEAFF,TGTGCCAGCACGACCGACATGAACACTGAAGCTTTCTTT
TRBJ1-3,.,once,TRBV9,CASSPDSSGNTIYF,TGTGCCAGCAGCCCGGACAGCTCTGGAAACACCATATATTTT
TRBJ2-7,.,.,TRBV2,CASSEMRGQAYEQYF,TGTGCCAGCAGTGAGATGAGGGGTCAGGCCTACGAGCAGTACTTC
TRBJ1-2,.,.,TRBV19,CASSIEATDYNYGYTF,TGTGCCAGTAGTATAGAAGCGACCGACTACAACTATGGCTACACCTTC
TRBJ2-5,.,.,TRBV2,CASREISPGTQYF,TGTGCCAGCAGGGAGATTTCCCCCGGGACCCAGTACTTC
TRBJ1-1,.,.,TRBV6-6,CASSPGLEAFF,TGTGCCAGCAGCCCCGGGTTAGAAGCTTTCTTT